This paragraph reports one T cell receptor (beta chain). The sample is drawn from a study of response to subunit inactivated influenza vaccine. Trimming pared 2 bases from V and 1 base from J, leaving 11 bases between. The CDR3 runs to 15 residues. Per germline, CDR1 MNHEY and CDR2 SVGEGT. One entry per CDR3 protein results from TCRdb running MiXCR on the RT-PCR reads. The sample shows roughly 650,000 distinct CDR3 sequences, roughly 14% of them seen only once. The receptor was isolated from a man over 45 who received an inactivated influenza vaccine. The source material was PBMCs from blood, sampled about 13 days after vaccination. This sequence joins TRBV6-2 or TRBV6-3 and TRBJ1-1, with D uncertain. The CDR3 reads CASSYLGAGNTEAFF. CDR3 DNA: TGTGCCAGCAGTTACCTGGGCGCAGGGAACACTGAAGCTTTCTTT.